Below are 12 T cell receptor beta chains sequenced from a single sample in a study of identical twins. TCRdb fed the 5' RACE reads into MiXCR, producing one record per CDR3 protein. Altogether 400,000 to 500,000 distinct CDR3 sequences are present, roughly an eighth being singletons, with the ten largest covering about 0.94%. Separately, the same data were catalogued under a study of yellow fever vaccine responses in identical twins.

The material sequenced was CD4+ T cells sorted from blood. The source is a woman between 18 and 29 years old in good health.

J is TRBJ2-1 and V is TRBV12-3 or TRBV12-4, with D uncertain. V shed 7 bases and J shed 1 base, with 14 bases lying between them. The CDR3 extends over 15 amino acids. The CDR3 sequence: CASTPPNGSYNEQFF. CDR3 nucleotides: TGTGCCAGCACTCCCCCCAACGGATCCTACAATGAGCAGTTCTTC.

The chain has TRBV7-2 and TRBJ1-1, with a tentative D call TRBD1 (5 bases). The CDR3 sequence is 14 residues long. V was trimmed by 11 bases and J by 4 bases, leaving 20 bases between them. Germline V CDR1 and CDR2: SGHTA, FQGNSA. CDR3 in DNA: TGTGCCTCCCGGGGCGCCCCCGGGAGCACTGAAGCTTTCTTT. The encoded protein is CASRGAPGSTEAFF. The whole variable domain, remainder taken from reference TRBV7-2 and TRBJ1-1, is GAGVSQSPSNKVTEKGKDVELRCDPISGHTALYWYRQSLGQGLEFLIYFQGNSAPDKSGLPSDRFSAERTGGSVSTLTIQRTQQEDSAVYLCASRGAPGSTEAFFGQGTRLTVV.

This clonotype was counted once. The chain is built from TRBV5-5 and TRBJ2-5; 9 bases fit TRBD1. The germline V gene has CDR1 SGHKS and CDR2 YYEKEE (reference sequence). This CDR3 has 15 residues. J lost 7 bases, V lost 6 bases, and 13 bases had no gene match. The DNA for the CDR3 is TGTGCCAGCACTCCCGCCGGACAGGGGTTTGGGACCCAGTACTTC. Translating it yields CASTPAGQGFGTQYF.

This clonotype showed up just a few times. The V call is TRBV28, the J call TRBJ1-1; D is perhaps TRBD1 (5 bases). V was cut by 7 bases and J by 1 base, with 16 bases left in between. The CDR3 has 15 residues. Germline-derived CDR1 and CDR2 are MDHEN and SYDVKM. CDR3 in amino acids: CASNPPGGGNTEAFF. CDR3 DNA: TGTGCCAGCAACCCCCCTGGGGGGGGGAACACTGAAGCTTTCTTT.

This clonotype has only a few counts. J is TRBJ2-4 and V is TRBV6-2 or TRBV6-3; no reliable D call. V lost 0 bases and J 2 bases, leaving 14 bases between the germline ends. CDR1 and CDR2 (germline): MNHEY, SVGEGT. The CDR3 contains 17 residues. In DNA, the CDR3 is TGTGCCAGCAGTTACTCGTCAGGCAAGGGAACCAAAAACATTCAGTACTTC. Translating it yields CASSYSSGKGTKNIQYF.

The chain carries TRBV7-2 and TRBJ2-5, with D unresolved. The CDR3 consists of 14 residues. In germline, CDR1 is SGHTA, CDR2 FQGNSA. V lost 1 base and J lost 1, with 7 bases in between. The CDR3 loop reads CASSLVSSQETQYF. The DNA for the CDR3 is TGTGCCAGCAGCTTAGTGTCTAGCCAAGAGACCCAGTACTTC.

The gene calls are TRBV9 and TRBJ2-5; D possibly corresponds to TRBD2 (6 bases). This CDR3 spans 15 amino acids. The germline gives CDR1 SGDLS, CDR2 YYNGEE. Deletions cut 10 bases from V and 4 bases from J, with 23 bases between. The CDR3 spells CARVDPTDYSETQYF. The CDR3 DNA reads TGTGCCCGAGTGGATCCGACGGACTACTCAGAGACCCAGTACTTC.

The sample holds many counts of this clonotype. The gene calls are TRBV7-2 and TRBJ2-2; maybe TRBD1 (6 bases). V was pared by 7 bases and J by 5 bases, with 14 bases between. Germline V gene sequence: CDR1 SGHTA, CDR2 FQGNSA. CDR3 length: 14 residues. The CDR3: CASTRRGGTGELFF. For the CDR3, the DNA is TGTGCCAGCACCCGGCGAGGGGGAACCGGGGAGCTGTTTTTT.

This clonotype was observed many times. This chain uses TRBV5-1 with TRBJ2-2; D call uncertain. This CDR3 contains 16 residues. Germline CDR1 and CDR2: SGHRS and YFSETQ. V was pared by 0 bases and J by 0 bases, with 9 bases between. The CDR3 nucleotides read TGCGCCAGCAGCTTGGTTAAGGGAACGAACACCGGGGAGCTGTTTTTT. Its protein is CASSLVKGTNTGELFF. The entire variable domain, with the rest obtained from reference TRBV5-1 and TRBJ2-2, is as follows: KAGVTQTPRYLIKTRGQQVTLSCSPISGHRSVSWYQQTPGQGLQFLFEYFSETQRNKGNFPGRFSGRQFSNSRSEMNVSTLELGDSALYLCASSLVKGTNTGELFFGEGSRLTVL.

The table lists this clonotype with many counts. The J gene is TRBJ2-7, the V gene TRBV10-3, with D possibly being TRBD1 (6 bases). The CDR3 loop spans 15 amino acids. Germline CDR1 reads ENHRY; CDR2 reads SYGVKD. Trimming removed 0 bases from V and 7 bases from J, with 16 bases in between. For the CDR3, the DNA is TGTGCCATCAGTGAGTCGGGGGTGCCGAGGGGGGAGCAGTACTTC. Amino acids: CAISESGVPRGEQYF.

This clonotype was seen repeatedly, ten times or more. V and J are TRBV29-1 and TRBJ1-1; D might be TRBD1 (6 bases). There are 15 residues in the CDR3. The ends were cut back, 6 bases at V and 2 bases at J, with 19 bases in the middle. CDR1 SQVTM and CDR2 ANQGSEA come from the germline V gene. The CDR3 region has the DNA TGCAGCGTCCCCTCGGGGGGCCGCGTAAACACTGAAGCTTTCTTT. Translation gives CSVPSGGRVNTEAFF.

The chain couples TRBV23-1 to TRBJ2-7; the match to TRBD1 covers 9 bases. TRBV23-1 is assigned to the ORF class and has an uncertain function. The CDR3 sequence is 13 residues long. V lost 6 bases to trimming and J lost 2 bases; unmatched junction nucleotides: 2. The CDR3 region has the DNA TGCGCCAGCAGCCGGACAGGGGCCTACGAGCAGTACTTC. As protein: CASSRTGAYEQYF.